This T cell receptor (beta chain) originates from a study of shared clonotypes between healthy human individuals. The overall study: A couple of women and a few men aged 18 to 49 made up the donors.

In the source study's methods: For the immunoSEQ data, sequences were junction-only without quality scores, so filtering differed. Measured with immunoSEQ multiplex PCR; TCRdb has only the in-frame clones, and not every one. V, J and clone size derive from that table, while D and trimming were established from the DNA sequence. The table lists some 2.3 million clones, over 85% of them singletons, with 0.39% in the top ten. The study, taken as a whole, reports: A few donors held about 5% of naive CD4 clonotypes in common. Naive subsets usually exceeded memory subsets in estimated richness.

Germline CDR1 is SGHKS and CDR2 is YYEKEE (reference sequence). CDR3 length: 12 amino acids. V was shortened by 0 bases and J by 6 bases, with 5 bases between the two germline ends. Details on this clone: Antigen unknown.

The chain combines TRBV5-5 with TRBJ2-3; D unclear. The sequenced sample consisted of naive CD4+ T cells from PBMCs. Sample subset: CD45RA+ positively selected. The sequence was obtained from a man aged 18 to 29 in good health. Some clones in this sample may be carry-over from other donors' samples. CDR3: CASSLVPDTQYF. CDR3 nucleotide sequence: TGTGCCAGCAGCTTGGTTCCCGATACGCAGTATTTT. Variable domain in full (rest from reference TRBV5-5 and TRBJ2-3): DAGVTQSPTHLIKTRGQQVTLRCSPISGHKSVSWYQQVLGQGPQFIFQYYEKEERGRGNFPDRFSARQFPNYSSELNVNALLLGDSALYLCASSLVPDTQYFGPGTRLTVL.